These 29 T cell receptor beta chains share one sample of origin, sequenced in a study of blood T cell repertoires in COVID-19. The method was immunoSEQ multiplex PCR; TCRdb's version includes in-frame clones alone and lacks a portion of them. The sample lists a few hundred thousand clones, around nine tenths seen once, with less than 2% in the top ten. What was sequenced was PBMCs or T cells enriched from blood (not recorded which). These receptors originate from a woman between 35 and 50 years old who had recovered from COVID-19.

This clone was observed a single time. The chain recombines TRBV5-4 with TRBJ1-4; the D is unclear. The ends were cut back, 1 base at V and 2 bases at J, with 6 bases in the middle. The CDR3 spans 14 residues. CDR1 SGHNT and CDR2 YYREEE come from the germline V gene (reference sequence). CDR3 region: CASSLPGTNEKLFF. The CDR3 DNA is TGTGCCAGCAGCTTGCCGGGGACTAATGAAAAACTGTTTTTT.

This chain links TRBV3-1 (or the pseudogene TRBV3-2) with TRBJ2-2; a possible D gene is TRBD2 (5 bases). The germline V gene encodes CDR1 LGHDT and CDR2 YNNKEL (reference sequence). This CDR3 region has 14 residues. V lost 0 bases, J lost 6 bases, and 8 bases lay in between. The CDR3 is CASSQDLGAGELFF. CDR3 bases: TGTGCCAGCAGCCAAGACTTGGGAGCCGGGGAGCTGTTTTTT.

The gene calls are TRBV11-2 and TRBJ2-1; D is uncertain. Per germline, CDR1 SGHAT and CDR2 FQNNGV. The length of the CDR3 is 15 residues. V was pared by 2 bases and J by 0 bases, with 8 bases between. The DNA for the CDR3 is TGTGCCAGCAGCTTACTCTCTCTCTCCTACAATGAGCAGTTCTTC. This encodes CASSLLSLSYNEQFF.

This chain connects TRBV6-2 or TRBV6-3 to TRBJ1-1; D might be TRBD1 (5 bases). The CDR3 runs to 13 residues. Trimming took 8 bases from V and 4 from J, leaving 14 bases between them. Looked up from germline, CDR1 is MNHEY and CDR2 is SVGEGT. DNA of the CDR3: TGTGCCAGCGGCCAGGTCGGGGGCACTGAAGCTTTCTTT. This translates into CASGQVGGTEAFF.

The chain is built from TRBV7-2 and TRBJ1-1; D is perhaps TRBD1 (5 bases). The CDR3 is made up of 15 amino acids. Trimming took 1 base from V and 2 from J, leaving 11 bases between them. CDR1 and CDR2 (germline): SGHTA, FQGNSA. Here the CDR3 reads CASSLDMQGNTEAFF. Here the CDR3 DNA reads TGTGCCAGCAGCTTAGATATGCAGGGTAACACTGAAGCTTTCTTT.

There are a few counts of this clone. The chain links TRBV2 to TRBJ2-1; 8 bases align to TRBD2. The CDR3 totals 15 residues. The V and J ends lost 4 bases and 0 bases, in that order; junction bases with no gene match: 2. Per germline, CDR1 SNHLY and CDR2 FYNNEI. CDR3 loop: CASSGLASSYNEQFF. The CDR3 DNA reads TGTGCCAGCAGTGGACTAGCGAGCTCCTACAATGAGCAGTTCTTC. Full variable domain (missing parts from reference TRBV2 and TRBJ2-1): EPEVTQTPSHQVTQMGQEVILRCVPISNHLYFYWYRQILGQKVEFLVSFYNNEISEKSEIFDDQFSVERPDGSNFTLKIRSTKLEDSAMYFCASSGLASSYNEQFFGPGTRLTVL.

This clone came up a few times. This chain uses TRBV7-9 with TRBJ2-7; D gene ambiguous. The length of the CDR3 is 12 residues. Trimming removed 5 bases at V and 6 bases at J, with 11 bases between. The germline CDR1 and CDR2 sequences are SEHNR and FQNEAQ (reference sequence). The CDR3 sequence: CASSPRGGEQYF. DNA of the CDR3: TGTGCCAGCAGCCCAAGAGGCGGCGAGCAGTACTTC.

This sequence joins TRBV30 and TRBJ1-1; TRBD1 matches at 7 bases. This CDR3 comprises 16 residues. V dropped 4 bases and J dropped 0; count of bases not matched to a gene: 11. Germline CDR1 GTSNPN, CDR2 SVGIG (reference sequence). DNA for the CDR3: TGTGCCTGGACCGGGACAGATTTTTTAATGAACACTGAAGCTTTCTTT. Translating it yields CAWTGTDFLMNTEAFF. The full variable domain, rest sourced from reference TRBV30 and TRBJ1-1, is SQTIHQWPATLVQPVGSPLSLECTVEGTSNPNLYWYRQAAGRGLQLLFYSVGIGQISSEVPQNLSASRPQDRQFILSSKKLLLSDSGFYLCAWTGTDFLMNTEAFFGQGTRLTVV.

This chain joins TRBV27 and TRBJ1-5; D is ambiguous. Deletions cut 3 bases from V and 4 bases from J, with 7 bases between. The germline V gene has CDR1 MNHEY and CDR2 SMNVEV (reference sequence). The length of the CDR3 is 13 residues. The CDR3 region is CASSFAGNQPQHF. The CDR3 DNA is TGTGCCAGCAGTTTTGCGGGGAATCAGCCCCAGCATTTT.

This chain's CDR3 is CASSLNSGRRDEQFF. The CDR3 region has the DNA TGTGCCAGCAGCTTAAACAGCGGGAGACGAGATGAGCAGTTCTTC. This sequence joins TRBV7-6 and TRBJ2-1; the match to TRBD2 covers 8 bases. The germline V gene has CDR1 SGHVS and CDR2 FNYEAQ. The V segment lost 2 bases and the J segment 8 bases; nucleotides outside the gene matches: 8. The length of the CDR3 is 15 residues.

The chain joins TRBV29-1 to TRBJ1-2; no clear D gene. CDR1 SQVTM and CDR2 ANQGSEA come from the germline V gene. The CDR3 spans 13 residues. V was clipped by 6 bases and J by 3 bases, with 14 bases between them. CDR3 nucleotides: TGCAGCGTGGTAACTTCTCGAGACTATGGCTACACCTTC. Its protein is CSVVTSRDYGYTF.

V gene TRBV7-2 combines with J gene TRBJ2-2, with 9 bases aligning to TRBD2. The CDR3 extends over 17 amino acids. The V gene end was trimmed by 1 base and the J gene end by 4 bases; junction bases not matched to a gene: 7. Germline lookup yields CDR1 SGHTA and CDR2 FQGNSA. CDR3 residues: CASSLVRSSGTTGELFF. CDR3 sequence (DNA): TGTGCCAGCAGCTTAGTCCGTTCTAGCGGGACCACCGGGGAGCTGTTTTTT.

This clone was detected only a few times. This sequence joins TRBV3-1 (or the pseudogene TRBV3-2) and TRBJ2-1, with 8 bases lining up with TRBD1. This CDR3 is built from 17 residues. Germline loops: CDR1 LGHDT, CDR2 YNNKEL (reference sequence). V shed 4 bases and J 7 bases; nucleotides not matched to a gene: 15. The CDR3: CASSLLWAGGSTNEQFF. CDR3 in DNA: TGTGCCAGCAGCCTTTTGTGGGCAGGGGGCTCTACTAATGAGCAGTTCTTC.

This clone has just one count. The chain is built from TRBV4-2 and TRBJ1-1; 9 bases map to TRBD1. The J segment lost 6 bases and the V segment lost 4 bases, leaving 3 bases of the junction unmatched. This CDR3 is built from 13 residues. Germline V gene sequence: CDR1 LGHNA, CDR2 YNFKEQ. The CDR3 sequence is CASSPDRGAEAFF. The CDR3 region has the DNA TGTGCCAGCAGCCCGGACAGGGGTGCTGAAGCTTTCTTT.

This clone was seen a single time. The genes are TRBV7-2 and TRBJ2-3, with TRBD2 identical over 11 bases. The CDR3 is made up of 15 amino acids. The J segment lost 4 bases and the V segment lost 4 bases, leaving 4 bases of the junction unmatched. Germline values: CDR1 SGHTA, CDR2 FQGNSA. The CDR3 spells CASSSLAGAADTQYF. DNA for the CDR3: TGTGCCAGCAGCTCACTAGCGGGAGCAGCAGATACGCAGTATTTT.

The V gene is TRBV6-7, the J gene TRBJ2-3; D perhaps matches TRBD1 (5 bases). TRBV6-7 is an open reading frame whose function is uncertain. V was trimmed by 2 bases and J by 2 bases, leaving 11 bases between them. This CDR3 is built from 15 residues. DNA for the CDR3: TGTGCCAGCAGTTACAGGGGATTGATCACAGATACGCAGTATTTT. Protein product: CASSYRGLITDTQYF.

This chain connects TRBV27 to TRBJ2-5; D possibly corresponds to TRBD2 (5 bases). V was clipped by 3 bases and J by 5 bases, with 13 bases between them. The germline V gene has CDR1 MNHEY and CDR2 SMNVEV (reference sequence). The CDR3 extends over 14 amino acids. For the CDR3, the DNA is TGTGCCAGCAGTTTTGTAGGGCCGGGGGAGACCCAGTACTTC. It is translated as CASSFVGPGETQYF.

The chain recombines TRBV6-2 or TRBV6-3 with TRBJ2-5, with 7 positions matching TRBD2. Germline V gene data show CDR1 as MNHEY and CDR2 as SVGEGT. Trimming removed 5 bases from V and 10 bases from J; junction bases left unmatched: 7. This CDR3 has 12 residues. Here the CDR3 DNA reads TGTGCCAGCAGTCACAGGACTAGTAACCAGTACTTC. It encodes CASSHRTSNQYF.

The J gene is TRBJ2-3, the V gene TRBV9; 7 bases are a match to TRBD2. The junction had 7 bases not matched to a gene; V was cut back by 3 bases and J by 0 bases. Per germline, CDR1 SGDLS and CDR2 YYNGEE. The CDR3 length is 16 residues. CDR3 sequence: CASSGIAGTSTDTQYF. CDR3 DNA sequence: TGTGCCAGCAGCGGGATAGCGGGTACTAGCACAGATACGCAGTATTTT.

This chain joins TRBV7-9 and TRBJ2-3; D perhaps matches TRBD2 (5 bases). Germline V CDR1 and CDR2: SEHNR, FQNEAQ (reference sequence). V was pared by 2 bases and J by 5 bases, with 17 bases between. The CDR3 totals 16 residues. Here the CDR3 reads CASSLPLERALDTQYF. As DNA, the CDR3 is TGTGCCAGCAGCTTACCCCTCGAGAGGGCGTTAGATACGCAGTATTTT.

The chain joins TRBV7-2 to TRBJ2-2, with D perhaps TRBD2 (6 bases). The germline gives CDR1 SGHTA, CDR2 FQGNSA. Deletions cut 3 bases from V and 8 bases from J, with 13 bases between. There are 14 residues in the CDR3. The CDR3 sequence: CASSFALAKGELFF. CDR3 bases: TGTGCCAGCAGCTTCGCACTAGCAAAGGGGGAGCTGTTTTTT.

The chain uses TRBV14 and TRBJ2-5; TRBD1 matches at 7 bases. This CDR3 region has 15 residues. V trimming: 2 bases; J trimming: 5 bases; junction bases outside the gene matches: 8. The germline gives CDR1 SGHDN, CDR2 FVKESK. CDR3 amino acids: CASSQLRGPSETQYF. DNA for the CDR3: TGTGCCAGCAGCCAATTGAGGGGGCCTTCGGAGACCCAGTACTTC. Variable domain in full (rest from reference TRBV14 and TRBJ2-5): EAGVTQFPSHSVIEKGQTVTLRCDPISGHDNLYWYRRVMGKEIKFLLHFVKESKQDESGMPNNRFLAERTGGTYSTLKVQPAELEDSGVYFCASSQLRGPSETQYFGPGTRLLVL.

V usage is TRBV19 and J usage is TRBJ1-5; D is ambiguous. Germline V lookup: CDR1 LNHDA, CDR2 SQIVND (reference sequence). Trimming took 7 bases from V and 3 from J, leaving 16 bases between them. This CDR3 has 15 residues. CDR3 sequence reads: CASISIGGVNQPQHF. The CDR3 nucleotides read TGTGCCAGTATTAGTATTGGCGGAGTCAATCAGCCCCAGCATTTT.

The chain carries TRBV18 and TRBJ1-5; 7 bases match TRBD1. V lost 1 base to trimming and J lost 4 bases; unmatched junction nucleotides: 7. CDR3 size: 16 residues. CDR1 KGHSH and CDR2 LQKENI come from the germline V gene. The CDR3: CASSPQMAGGNQPQHF. In DNA form, the CDR3 reads TGTGCCAGCTCACCACAAATGGCAGGGGGGAATCAGCCCCAGCATTTT.

This clone appeared once. J is TRBJ1-6 and V is TRBV6-5, with D uncertain. This CDR3 is 14 amino acids long. V shed 5 bases and J shed 7 bases, with 12 bases lying between them. CDR1 and CDR2 from the germline V gene are MNHEY and SVGAGI. The CDR3 DNA follows: TGTGCCAGCAGTCGAGACGGACTAAATTCACCCCTCCACTTT. This translates into CASSRDGLNSPLHF.

This clone has just one count. CDR3 nucleotide sequence: TGCAGTGCTCCCCTAGCGGATACGCAGTATTTT. It translates to CSAPLADTQYF. V usage is TRBV20-1 and J usage is TRBJ2-3; D might be TRBD2 (6 bases). Trimming pared 5 bases from V and 6 bases from J, leaving 9 bases between. The CDR3 sequence is 11 residues long. CDR1 DFQATT and CDR2 SNEGSKA come from the germline V gene (reference sequence).

This chain links TRBV4-1 with TRBJ2-1; TRBD2 matches 8 bases. Unmatched junction bases numbered 6, after V lost 8 bases and J lost 0 bases. Germline V gene lookup returns CDR1 MGHRA and CDR2 YSYEKL. This CDR3 is 15 amino acids long. The CDR3 region has the DNA TGCGCCAGCGGGAGACTAGCGAGCTCCTACAATGAGCAGTTCTTC. This gives the protein CASGRLASSYNEQFF.

The chain combines TRBV5-1 with TRBJ2-1; the match to TRBD1 covers 11 bases. The CDR3 covers 15 residues. The germline V gene has CDR1 SGHRS and CDR2 YFSETQ. V shed 4 bases and J 4 bases; nucleotides not matched to a gene: 4. CDR3 residues: CASSPGTGGYNEQFF. The CDR3 nucleotides read TGCGCCAGCAGCCCCGGGACAGGGGGTTACAATGAGCAGTTCTTC.

The chain has TRBV3-1 (or the pseudogene TRBV3-2) and TRBJ2-7; 8 nucleotides agree with TRBD2. The germline V gene has CDR1 LGHDT and CDR2 YNNKEL (reference sequence). The CDR3 extends over 15 amino acids. With V trimmed by 5 bases and J by 7 bases, 13 bases remained unmatched. The CDR3 loop reads CASSGLGDPSGEQYF. The CDR3 DNA is TGTGCCAGCAGCGGGTTGGGGGATCCTAGCGGGGAGCAGTACTTC.